This T cell receptor (beta chain) was identified during a study of CD8 T cells in ankylosing spondylitis (dated by TCRdb to 2016 to 2017). In terms of the full investigation: The study profiled T cell receptor beta repertoires in healthy donors and ankylosing spondylitis patients to find disease-linked TCR variants. Peripheral blood was sampled, and synovial fluid was also collected from ankylosing spondylitis patients. The full study cohort comprised around 25 ankylosing spondylitis patients and 85 to 120 healthy donors.

Comment on this clonotype: Its antigen remains unidentified. Nothing much larger sits one base from this clone, and base qualities are not available.

Sequenced using an Illumina HiSeq 2500. Quantitative 5'-RACE with molecular barcodes was the method used to prepare the TCR beta libraries. On the study's bioinformatics: Disease-linked TCR variants were identified with a new computational method built on a probabilistic model of VDJ rearrangement. The public reads were reprocessed in TCRdb via fastp at Q25 and MiXCR, keeping in-frame beta chains. Each record represents a unique CDR3 protein, reported with the most common genes and DNA among its rows. Clone size and V and J calls follow TCRdb, not the original study. For this sample there are a few hundred thousand distinct CDR3 sequences; 20% to 25% appear just once. Clones ranked in the top ten supply roughly 16% of the sample. The study at large found these results: The disease-linked clones were reported as significantly enriched in matched synovial fluid samples from ankylosing spondylitis patients. A TCR beta motif made up of several highly homologous amino acid variants appeared to be characteristic of blood from ankylosing spondylitis patients. Some TCR beta motif variants had previously been reported in synovial fluid and blood of reactive arthritis patients, which suggested common disease-initiation mechanisms. The disease-linked clones had a CD8+ phenotype and were found at relatively low frequencies in peripheral blood.

Sequencing was carried out using blood, either unsorted or a sorted T cell fraction (not recorded which). The source is a male donor with ankylosing spondylitis.

The nucleotide sequence reads as follows: TGTGCCAGCAGCCGGTGGGTGGGGCCCAATAATGAGCAGTTCTTC. Its protein product is CASSRWVGPNNEQFF. The chain joins TRBV11-3 to TRBJ2-1; perhaps TRBD1 is the D gene, with 5 bases matching. V lost 5 bases and J lost 7 bases; the stretch between them is 18 bases long. Based on the germline V gene, the CDR1 and CDR2 sequences are SGHNT and YENEEA. From the cysteine up to the phenylalanine, the CDR3 has a length of 15 residues. CDR3 DNA only is kept here, 45 bases in frame from base 1.